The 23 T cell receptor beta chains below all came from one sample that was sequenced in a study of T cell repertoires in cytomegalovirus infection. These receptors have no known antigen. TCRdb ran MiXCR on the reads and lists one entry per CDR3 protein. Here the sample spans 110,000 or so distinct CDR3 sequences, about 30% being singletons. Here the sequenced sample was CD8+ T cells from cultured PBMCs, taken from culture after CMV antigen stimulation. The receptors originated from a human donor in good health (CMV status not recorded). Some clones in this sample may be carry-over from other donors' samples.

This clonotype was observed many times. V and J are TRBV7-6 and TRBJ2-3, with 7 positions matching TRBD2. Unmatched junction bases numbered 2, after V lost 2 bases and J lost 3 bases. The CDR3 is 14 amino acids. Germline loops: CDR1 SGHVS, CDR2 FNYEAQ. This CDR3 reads CASSLLGGTDTQYF. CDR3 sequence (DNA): TGTGCCAGCAGCTTACTGGGAGGGACAGATACGCAGTATTTT.

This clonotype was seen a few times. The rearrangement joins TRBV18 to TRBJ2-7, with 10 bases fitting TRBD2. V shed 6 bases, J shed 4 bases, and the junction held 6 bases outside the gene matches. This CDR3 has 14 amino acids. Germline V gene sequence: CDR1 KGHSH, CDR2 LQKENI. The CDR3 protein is CASSRASGGYEQYF. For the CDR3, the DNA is TGTGCCAGCTCCCGGGCTAGCGGGGGTTACGAGCAGTACTTC.

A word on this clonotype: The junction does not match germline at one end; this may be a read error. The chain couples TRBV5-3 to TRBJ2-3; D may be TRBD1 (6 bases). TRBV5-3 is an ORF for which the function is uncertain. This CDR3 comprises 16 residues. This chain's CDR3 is CASSLPGVPPTDTQYF. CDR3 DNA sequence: TGTGCCAGCAGCTTACCAGGGGTTCCACCCACAGATACGCAGTATTTT.

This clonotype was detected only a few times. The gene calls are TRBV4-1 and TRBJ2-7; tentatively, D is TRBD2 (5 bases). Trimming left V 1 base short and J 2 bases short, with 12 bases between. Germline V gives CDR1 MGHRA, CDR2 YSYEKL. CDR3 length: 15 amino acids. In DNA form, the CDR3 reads TGCGCCAGCAGCCAAGTAGCCGGGGAAACCTACGAGCAGTACTTC. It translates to CASSQVAGETYEQYF.

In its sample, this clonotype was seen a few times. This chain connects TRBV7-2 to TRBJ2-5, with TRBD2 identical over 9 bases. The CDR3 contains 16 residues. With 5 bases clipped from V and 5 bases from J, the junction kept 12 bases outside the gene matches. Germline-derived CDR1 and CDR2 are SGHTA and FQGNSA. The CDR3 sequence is CASSREERGALETQYF. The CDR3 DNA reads TGTGCCAGCAGCAGGGAGGAGCGGGGGGCCCTGGAGACCCAGTACTTC.

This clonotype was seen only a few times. Written as DNA, the CDR3 is TGTGCCAGCAGTTTTGGCGGGGGAGGTCAGCCCCAGCATTTT. This sequence encodes CASSFGGGGQPQHF. J is TRBJ1-5 and V is TRBV27, with D perhaps matching TRBD1 (5 bases). The CDR3 spans 14 residues. V was trimmed by 3 bases and J by 6 bases, leaving 12 bases between them. Germline V gene sequence: CDR1 MNHEY, CDR2 SMNVEV (reference sequence).

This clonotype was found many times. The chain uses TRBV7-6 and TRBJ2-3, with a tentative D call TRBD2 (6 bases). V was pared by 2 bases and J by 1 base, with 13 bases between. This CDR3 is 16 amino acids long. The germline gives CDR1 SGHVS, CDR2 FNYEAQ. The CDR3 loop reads CASSLILARGTDTQYF. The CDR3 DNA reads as TGTGCCAGCAGCTTAATTCTAGCGAGGGGCACAGATACGCAGTATTTT.

The CDR3 spells CASSQDRLAGDYEQYF. CDR3 in DNA: TGCGCCAGCAGCCAAGATCGTCTAGCGGGGGACTACGAGCAGTACTTC. The chain employs TRBV4-3 and TRBJ2-7, with 10 nucleotides matching TRBD2. V was pared by 0 bases and J by 3 bases, with 5 bases of the junction left unmatched. Germline V gives CDR1 LGHNA, CDR2 YSLEER. The CDR3 loop spans 16 amino acids.

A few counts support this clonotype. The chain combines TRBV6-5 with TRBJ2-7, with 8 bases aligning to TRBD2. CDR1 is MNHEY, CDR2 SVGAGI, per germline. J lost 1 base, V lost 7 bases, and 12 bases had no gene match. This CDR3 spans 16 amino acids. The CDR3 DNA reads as TGTGCCAGCATGGGGCGGGGGGACCGCCGGTCCTACGAGCAGTACTTC. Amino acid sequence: CASMGRGDRRSYEQYF.

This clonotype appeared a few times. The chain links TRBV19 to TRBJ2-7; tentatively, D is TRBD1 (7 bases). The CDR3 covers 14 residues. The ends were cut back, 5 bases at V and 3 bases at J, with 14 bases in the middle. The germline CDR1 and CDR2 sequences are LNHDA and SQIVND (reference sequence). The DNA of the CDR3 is TGTGCCAGTAGTGCGGGACAGATATTCTACGAGCAGTACTTC. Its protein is CASSAGQIFYEQYF. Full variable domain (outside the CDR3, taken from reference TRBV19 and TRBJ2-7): DGGITQSPKYLFRKEGQNVTLSCEQNLNHDAMYWYRQDPGQGLRLIYYSQIVNDFQKGDIAEGYSVSREKKESFPLTVTSAQKNPTAFYLCASSAGQIFYEQYFGPGTRLTVT.

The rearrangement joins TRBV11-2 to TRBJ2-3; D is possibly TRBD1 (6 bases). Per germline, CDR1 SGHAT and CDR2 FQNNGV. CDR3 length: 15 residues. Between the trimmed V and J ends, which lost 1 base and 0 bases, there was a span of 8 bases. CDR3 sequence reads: CASSLGDTSTDTQYF. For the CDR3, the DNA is TGTGCCAGCAGCTTAGGGGACACGAGCACAGATACGCAGTATTTT.

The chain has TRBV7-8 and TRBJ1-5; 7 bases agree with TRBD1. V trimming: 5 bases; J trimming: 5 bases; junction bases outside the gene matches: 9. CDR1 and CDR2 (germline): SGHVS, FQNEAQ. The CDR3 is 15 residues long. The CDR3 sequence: CASSPHRGPYQPQHF. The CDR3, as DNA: TGTGCCAGCAGCCCTCACAGGGGCCCTTATCAGCCCCAGCATTTT.

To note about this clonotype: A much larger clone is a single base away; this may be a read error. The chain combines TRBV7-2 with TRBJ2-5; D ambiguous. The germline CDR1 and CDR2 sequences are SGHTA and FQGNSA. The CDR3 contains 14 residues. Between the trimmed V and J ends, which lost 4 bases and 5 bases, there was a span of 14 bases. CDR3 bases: TGTGCCAGCAGCTGCGTCAGCGAGTGGGAGACCCAGTACTTC. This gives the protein CASSCVSEWETQYF.

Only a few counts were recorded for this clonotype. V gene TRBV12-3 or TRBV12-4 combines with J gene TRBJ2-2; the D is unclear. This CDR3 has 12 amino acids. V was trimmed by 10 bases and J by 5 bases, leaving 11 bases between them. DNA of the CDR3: TGTGCCACCAGCCCCGAGACCGGGGAGCTGTTTTTT. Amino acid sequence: CATSPETGELFF.

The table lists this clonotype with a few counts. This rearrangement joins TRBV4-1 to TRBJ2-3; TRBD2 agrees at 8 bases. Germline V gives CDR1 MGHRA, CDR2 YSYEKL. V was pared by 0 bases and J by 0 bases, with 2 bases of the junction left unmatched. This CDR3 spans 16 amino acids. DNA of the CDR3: TGCGCCAGCAGCCAAGAAAGCGGGGGTAGCACAGATACGCAGTATTTT. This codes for CASSQESGGSTDTQYF.

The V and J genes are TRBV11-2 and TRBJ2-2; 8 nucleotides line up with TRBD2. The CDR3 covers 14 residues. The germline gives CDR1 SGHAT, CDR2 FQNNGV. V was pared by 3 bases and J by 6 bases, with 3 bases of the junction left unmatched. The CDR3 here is CASSLAGGAGELFF. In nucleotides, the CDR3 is TGTGCCAGCAGCTTGGCGGGGGGCGCCGGGGAGCTGTTTTTT.

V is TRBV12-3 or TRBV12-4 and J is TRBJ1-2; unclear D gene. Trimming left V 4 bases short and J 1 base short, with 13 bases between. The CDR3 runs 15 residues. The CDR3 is CASSSTDTFNYGYTF. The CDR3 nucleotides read TGTGCCAGCAGTTCCACAGACACTTTTAACTATGGCTACACCTTC.

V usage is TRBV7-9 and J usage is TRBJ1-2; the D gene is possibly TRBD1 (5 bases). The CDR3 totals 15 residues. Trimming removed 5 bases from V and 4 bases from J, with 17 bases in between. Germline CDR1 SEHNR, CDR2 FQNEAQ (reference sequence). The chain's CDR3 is CASSMGVRGSYGYTF. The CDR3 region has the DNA TGTGCCAGCAGCATGGGAGTTCGGGGGTCCTATGGCTACACCTTC.

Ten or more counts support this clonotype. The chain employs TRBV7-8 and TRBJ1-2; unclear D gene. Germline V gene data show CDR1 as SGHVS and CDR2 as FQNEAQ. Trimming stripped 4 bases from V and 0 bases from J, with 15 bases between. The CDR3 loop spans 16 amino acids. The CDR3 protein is CASSYHDTPANYGYTF. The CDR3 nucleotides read TGTGCCAGCAGCTACCATGACACACCCGCTAACTATGGCTACACCTTC.

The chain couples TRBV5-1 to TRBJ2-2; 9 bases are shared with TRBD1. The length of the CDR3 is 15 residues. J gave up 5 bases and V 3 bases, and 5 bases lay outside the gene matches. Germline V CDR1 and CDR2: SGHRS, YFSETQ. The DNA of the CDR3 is TGCGCCAGCAGCTGGACAGGGGACCCGACCGGGGAGCTGTTTTTT. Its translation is CASSWTGDPTGELFF.

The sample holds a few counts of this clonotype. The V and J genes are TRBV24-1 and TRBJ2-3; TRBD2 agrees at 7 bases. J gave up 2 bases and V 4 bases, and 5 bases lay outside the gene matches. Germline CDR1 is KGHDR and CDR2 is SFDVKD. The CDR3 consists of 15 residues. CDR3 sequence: CATSDPGGPTDTQYF. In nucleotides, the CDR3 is TGTGCCACCAGTGACCCGGGAGGACCCACAGATACGCAGTATTTT.

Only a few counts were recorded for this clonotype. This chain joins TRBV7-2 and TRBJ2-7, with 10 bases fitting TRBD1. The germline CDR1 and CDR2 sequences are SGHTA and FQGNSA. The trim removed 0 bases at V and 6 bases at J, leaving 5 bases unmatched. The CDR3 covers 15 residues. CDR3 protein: CASSLAGTGASEQYF. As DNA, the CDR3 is TGTGCCAGCAGCTTAGCGGGGACAGGGGCATCCGAGCAGTACTTC.

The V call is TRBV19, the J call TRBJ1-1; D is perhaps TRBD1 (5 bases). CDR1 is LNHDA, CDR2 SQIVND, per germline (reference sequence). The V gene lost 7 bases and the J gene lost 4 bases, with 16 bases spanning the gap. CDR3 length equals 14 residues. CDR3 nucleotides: TGTGCCAGTAAAGTTCATGGTGGGACCACTGAAGCTTTCTTT. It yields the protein CASKVHGGTTEAFF.